These 30 T cell receptor beta chains share one sample of origin, sequenced in a study of PD-L1 blockade in urothelial cancer. Time point here: pretreatment peripheral blood. Profiled with immunoSEQ multiplex PCR; TCRdb holds only in-frame clones, not every one. The table shows around 70,000 clones, with 85% to 90% occurring only once. Here the sequenced sample was PBMCs, taken around atezolizumab (anti-PD-L1) treatment. These receptors were collected from a man between 65 and 85 years old with urothelial cancer.

This rearrangement joins TRBV5-6 to TRBJ2-7; 9 bases are a match to TRBD1. J was trimmed by 0 bases and V by 3 bases; bases with no gene match: 4. The germline CDR1 and CDR2 sequences are SGHDT and YYEEEE. The CDR3 has 15 amino acids. DNA of the CDR3: TGTGCCAGCAGCTCCTGGGACAGGGACTCCTACGAGCAGTACTTC. Translated, it gives CASSSWDRDSYEQYF.

The rearrangement links TRBV28 to TRBJ2-3; 11 bases match TRBD2. The CDR3 is 16 amino acids. The germline CDR1 and CDR2 sequences are MDHEN and SYDVKM. Trimming at V came to 5 bases and at J to 2 bases, leaving 6 bases not matched to a gene. The CDR3 DNA is TGTGCCAGCAGTGGGGAGACTAGCGGGGTCACAGATACGCAGTATTTT. Its protein is CASSGETSGVTDTQYF. The full variable domain, completed using reference TRBV28 and TRBJ2-3, is DVKVTQSSRYLVKRTGEKVFLECVQDMDHENMFWYRQDPGLGLRLIYFSYDVKMKEKGDIPEGYSVSREKKERFSLILESASTNQTSMYLCASSGETSGVTDTQYFGPGTRLTVL.

This clone showed up just once. The V call is TRBV19, the J call TRBJ1-5, with D perhaps TRBD1 (6 bases). In germline, CDR1 is LNHDA, CDR2 SQIVND (reference sequence). V was trimmed by 3 bases and J by 5 bases, leaving 14 bases between them. CDR3 length: 15 residues. In DNA form, the CDR3 reads TGTGCCAGTAGTATGGGTAGGGCAGGGGATCAGCCCCAGCATTTT. Its translation: CASSMGRAGDQPQHF.

The V gene is TRBV28, the J gene TRBJ1-5; D gene unclear. The CDR3 covers 12 residues. Germline V lookup: CDR1 MDHEN, CDR2 SYDVKM. Trimming removed 5 bases at V and 5 bases at J, with 7 bases between. In nucleotides, the CDR3 is TGTGCCAGCAGTGCACAAGATCAGCCCCAGCATTTT. As protein: CASSAQDQPQHF. The full variable domain, its missing parts supplied by reference TRBV28 and TRBJ1-5, is DVKVTQSSRYLVKRTGEKVFLECVQDMDHENMFWYRQDPGLGLRLIYFSYDVKMKEKGDIPEGYSVSREKKERFSLILESASTNQTSMYLCASSAQDQPQHFGDGTRLSIL.

CDR3 protein: CASSLIPSGPQETQYF. CDR3 sequence (DNA): TGCGCCAGCAGCTTGATCCCTAGCGGGCCCCAAGAGACCCAGTACTTC. This sequence joins TRBV5-1 and TRBJ2-5; the match to TRBD2 covers 8 bases. Germline assignment: CDR1 SGHRS and CDR2 YFSETQ. The junction had 6 bases not matched to a gene; V was cut back by 1 base and J by 1 base. The length of the CDR3 is 16 residues.

The CDR3, as DNA: TGTGCCAGCAGCTTAGCGCCCCCTAGGGGTGAGCAGTTCTTC. Its translation is CASSLAPPRGEQFF. The rearrangement uses TRBV7-2 and TRBJ2-1; a possible D gene is TRBD1 (5 bases). Trimming removed 0 bases from V and 9 bases from J, with 12 bases in between. CDR3 size: 14 residues. Germline CDR1 SGHTA, CDR2 FQGNSA.

The gene calls are TRBV5-5 and TRBJ2-7; a weak D match, TRBD1 (5 bases). V lost 4 bases and J lost 3, with 11 bases in between. The germline V gene encodes CDR1 SGHKS and CDR2 YYEKEE (reference sequence). The CDR3 runs 13 residues. The CDR3 loop reads CASSGLGLYEQYF. CDR3 DNA: TGTGCCAGCAGCGGGTTGGGGCTCTACGAGCAGTACTTC.

The gene calls are TRBV19 and TRBJ1-1, with D possibly being TRBD1 (6 bases). The CDR3 has 18 residues. Germline V gene sequence: CDR1 LNHDA, CDR2 SQIVND (reference sequence). V gave up 3 bases and J gave up 0 bases, with 20 bases separating them. CDR3 amino acids: CASSIRPGQRALNTEAFF. CDR3 DNA: TGTGCCAGTAGTATTCGACCGGGACAAAGAGCACTGAACACTGAAGCTTTCTTT.

The chain combines TRBV9 with TRBJ2-5; TRBD1 is a possible D gene (5 bases). The germline CDR1 and CDR2 sequences are SGDLS and YYNGEE. The CDR3 extends over 15 amino acids. V was clipped by 4 bases and J by 1 base, with 14 bases between them. The CDR3 spells CASSTRQSSQETQYF. The CDR3 nucleotides read TGTGCCAGCAGCACCCGACAGAGTAGCCAAGAGACCCAGTACTTC.

The chain is built from TRBV27 and TRBJ1-5; D perhaps matches TRBD1 (6 bases). CDR3 length equals 13 residues. V was cut by 6 bases and J by 2 bases, with 8 bases left in between. Germline CDR1 and CDR2: MNHEY and SMNVEV (reference sequence). The CDR3 coding sequence is TGTGCCAGCAGACAGGGCCGCAATCAGCCCCAGCATTTT. It yields the protein CASRQGRNQPQHF.

The chain employs TRBV19 and TRBJ2-6, with D perhaps TRBD1 (6 bases). Deletions cut 1 base from V and 4 bases from J, with 11 bases between. The CDR3 is 16 amino acids. Germline CDR1 and CDR2: LNHDA and SQIVND (reference sequence). The CDR3 bases are TGTGCCAGTAGTATAGTCCCAGGGGTAGGGGCCAACGTCCTGACTTTC. The encoded protein is CASSIVPGVGANVLTF. The variable domain in full, with the rest retrieved from reference TRBV19 and TRBJ2-6, is DGGITQSPKYLFRKEGQNVTLSCEQNLNHDAMYWYRQDPGQGLRLIYYSQIVNDFQKGDIAEGYSVSREKKESFPLTVTSAQKNPTAFYLCASSIVPGVGANVLTFGAGSRLTVL.

CDR3 coding DNA: TGCGCCAGCAGCACAGGGCGGTTCGGTGAAAAACTGTTTTTT. Translation: CASSTGRFGEKLFF. V is TRBV4-1 and J is TRBJ1-4, with D tentatively TRBD1 (6 bases). Germline CDR1 and CDR2: MGHRA and YSYEKL. V lost 5 bases to trimming and J lost 7 bases, with 14 bases between them. The CDR3 sequence is 14 residues long.

Here the CDR3 reads CRGQGGYGYTF. Here the CDR3 DNA reads TGCAGAGGACAGGGCGGGTATGGCTACACCTTC. This chain connects TRBV20-1 to TRBJ1-2; 8 positions agree with TRBD1. Germline assignment: CDR1 DFQATT and CDR2 SNEGSKA (reference sequence). This CDR3 has 11 residues.

The CDR3 protein is CASMFGLAGISNTGELFF. In nucleotides, the CDR3 is TGCGCCAGCATGTTTGGGCTAGCGGGAATATCGAACACCGGGGAGCTGTTTTTT. The V gene is TRBV5-1, the J gene TRBJ2-2; the match to TRBD2 covers 9 bases. Germline V gives CDR1 SGHRS, CDR2 YFSETQ. The ends lost 6 bases at V and 0 bases at J; junction bases unmatched: 12. The length of the CDR3 is 18 residues.

This chain uses TRBV5-1 with TRBJ2-3; possible D gene TRBD1, 6 bases. Germline loops: CDR1 SGHRS, CDR2 YFSETQ. V was trimmed by 4 bases and J by 4 bases, leaving 16 bases between them. The CDR3 sequence is 15 residues long. The CDR3 loop is CASSPGIGGSDTQYF. The DNA of the CDR3 is TGCGCCAGCAGCCCGGGTATAGGGGGATCAGATACGCAGTATTTT. The complete variable domain, with remaining parts taken from reference TRBV5-1 and TRBJ2-3, reads KAGVTQTPRYLIKTRGQQVTLSCSPISGHRSVSWYQQTPGQGLQFLFEYFSETQRNKGNFPGRFSGRQFSNSRSEMNVSTLELGDSALYLCASSPGIGGSDTQYFGPGTRLTVL.

This clone came up once. The chain has TRBV28 and TRBJ2-7; 7 nucleotides align to TRBD1. The J segment lost 7 bases and the V segment lost 4 bases, leaving 10 bases of the junction unmatched. The CDR3 runs 14 residues. CDR1 and CDR2 (germline): MDHEN, SYDVKM. The DNA of the CDR3 is TGTGCCAGCAGTTGGGCTGGACAGGATTTGGAGCAGTACTTC. This sequence encodes CASSWAGQDLEQYF.

This chain links TRBV6-5 with TRBJ2-1, with 11 bases identical to TRBD2. Germline CDR1 and CDR2: MNHEY and SVGAGI. Trimming took 2 bases from V and 4 from J; bases not matched to a gene: 4. The CDR3 is 16 amino acids. The CDR3 is CASSYTSGSNYNEQFF. The CDR3 DNA sequence: TGTGCCAGCAGTTACACTAGCGGGAGCAATTACAATGAGCAGTTCTTC.

This clone was recorded only once. V and J are TRBV21-1 and TRBJ2-7; TRBD1, the table's D call, lacks a check against the DNA. TRBV21-1 is a pseudogene segment. CDR3 length equals 16 residues. CDR3 nucleotides: TGTGCCAGCAGCAAAGCGCGAAGAGACAGGACCTACGAGCAGTACTTC. As protein: CASSKARRDRTYEQYF.

The rearrangement links TRBV15 to TRBJ2-6; 9 nucleotides match TRBD1. The CDR3 has 19 residues. CDR1 and CDR2 (germline): LNHNV, YYDKDF (reference sequence). The trim removed 2 bases at V and 0 bases at J, leaving 8 bases unmatched. CDR3 in DNA: TGTGCCACCAGCAGATATGGACAGGGGCGGGACTCTGGGGCCAACGTCCTGACTTTC. Protein sequence: CATSRYGQGRDSGANVLTF.

In this sample, this clone turned up once. The rearrangement links TRBV7-2 to TRBJ1-3, with no clear D. The germline V gene encodes CDR1 SGHTA and CDR2 FQGNSA. The CDR3 contains 14 residues. Between the trimmed V and J ends, which lost 5 bases and 3 bases, there was a span of 11 bases. The CDR3 protein is CASSPARVGNTIYF. The CDR3 bases are TGTGCCAGCAGCCCAGCGAGGGTTGGAAACACCATATATTTT.

The chain recombines TRBV28 with TRBJ1-2; TRBD1 might be the D (5 bases). From germline, CDR1 is MDHEN and CDR2 SYDVKM. V was trimmed by 5 bases and J by 7 bases, leaving 14 bases between them. The CDR3 covers 13 residues. As DNA, the CDR3 is TGTGCCAGCAGTCCCCCCCTCGACAGTGGCTACACCTTC. Its protein is CASSPPLDSGYTF.

The genes are TRBV28 and TRBJ1-5; tentative D call: TRBD1 (5 bases). Germline CDR1 is MDHEN and CDR2 is SYDVKM. The V end was cut by 4 bases, the J end by 9 bases, with 10 bases between. CDR3 length equals 12 residues. This CDR3 is CASSSSGSPQHF. DNA for the CDR3: TGTGCCAGCAGTTCGTCAGGGTCGCCCCAGCATTTT.

The chain couples TRBV29-1 to TRBJ1-1; 8 bases align to TRBD1. CDR1 and CDR2 from the germline V gene are SQVTM and ANQGSEA. With V trimmed by 3 bases and J by 5 bases, 8 bases remained unmatched. The CDR3 is 14 amino acids. The CDR3 DNA reads as TGCAGCGTTGACGGCCCACAGGGGGGGACTGAAGCTTTCTTT. This encodes CSVDGPQGGTEAFF.

V and J are TRBV6-1 and TRBJ1-2, with TRBD1 matching over 10 bases. From germline, CDR1 is MNHNS and CDR2 SASEGT. With V trimmed by 4 bases and J by 6 bases, 5 bases remained unmatched. The CDR3 contains 14 residues. CDR3 sequence reads: CASSARQGANGYTF. CDR3 coding DNA: TGTGCCAGCAGTGCCCGACAGGGGGCAAATGGCTACACCTTC.

This sequence joins TRBV9 and TRBJ2-5; 7 bases map to TRBD1. The germline V gene has CDR1 SGDLS and CDR2 YYNGEE. Trimming took 2 bases from V and 4 from J; bases not matched to a gene: 14. CDR3 size: 17 residues. The CDR3 DNA reads as TGTGCCAGCAGCGTGGCGACAGGGATTAGGGCGGGAGAGACCCAGTACTTC. Protein sequence: CASSVATGIRAGETQYF.

This chain links TRBV5-1 with TRBJ2-5; 9 bases align to TRBD2. This CDR3 is 15 amino acids long. J was trimmed by 2 bases and V by 4 bases; bases with no gene match: 6. Looked up from germline, CDR1 is SGHRS and CDR2 is YFSETQ. This CDR3 reads CASSVGAGGQETQYF. The CDR3 DNA is TGCGCCAGCAGCGTTGGCGCGGGAGGGCAAGAGACCCAGTACTTC. Full variable domain (outside the CDR3, taken from reference TRBV5-1 and TRBJ2-5): KAGVTQTPRYLIKTRGQQVTLSCSPISGHRSVSWYQQTPGQGLQFLFEYFSETQRNKGNFPGRFSGRQFSNSRSEMNVSTLELGDSALYLCASSVGAGGQETQYFGPGTRLLVL.

The rearrangement uses TRBV6-4 and TRBJ1-2, with D perhaps TRBD1 (5 bases). This CDR3 has 14 residues. Per the germline V gene, CDR1 is MRHNA and CDR2 is SNTAGT. Trimming removed 0 bases from V and 4 bases from J, with 9 bases in between. CDR3 in DNA: TGTGCCAGCAGTGACTCGGGGGGGAGCTATGGCTACACCTTC. Its translation is CASSDSGGSYGYTF.

This chain joins TRBV19 and TRBJ2-7, with D tentatively TRBD1 (6 bases). CDR3 length equals 15 residues. V gave up 2 bases and J gave up 3 bases, with 14 bases separating them. Germline-derived CDR1 and CDR2 are LNHDA and SQIVND (reference sequence). This CDR3 reads CASSINGQGFYEQYF. The CDR3 DNA follows: TGTGCCAGTAGTATAAACGGGCAGGGGTTCTACGAGCAGTACTTC.

The V and J genes are TRBV6-1 and TRBJ2-7, with 12 bases aligning to TRBD2. Germline trimming cut 4 bases from V and 4 bases from J; bases unmatched to any gene: 14. CDR1 is MNHNS, CDR2 SASEGT, per germline. The CDR3 spans 18 residues. The CDR3 region has the DNA TGTGCCAGCAGTGCATACCTCGCGACTAGCGGGAGTAGTTACGAGCAGTACTTC. Its protein product is CASSAYLATSGSSYEQYF.

V is TRBV19 and J is TRBJ2-7; a weak D match, TRBD1 (6 bases). The CDR3 consists of 16 residues. The V and J ends lost 3 bases and 2 bases respectively, with 17 bases between them. Germline loops: CDR1 LNHDA, CDR2 SQIVND (reference sequence). The CDR3 region is CASSMGSGGQPYEQYF. The CDR3 bases are TGTGCCAGTAGTATGGGGTCCGGAGGACAGCCCTACGAGCAGTACTTC. Full variable domain (outside the CDR3, taken from reference TRBV19 and TRBJ2-7): DGGITQSPKYLFRKEGQNVTLSCEQNLNHDAMYWYRQDPGQGLRLIYYSQIVNDFQKGDIAEGYSVSREKKESFPLTVTSAQKNPTAFYLCASSMGSGGQPYEQYFGPGTRLTVT.